The following is a TCR beta chain sequence with its context. This sample is part of a study of control samples from healthy donors and cancer patients. This CDR3 spans 17 amino acids. Here immunoSEQ multiplex PCR was the method, and the copy in TCRdb shows in-frame clones only, minus some. The profile shows tens of thousands of clones, less than 90% of them singletons. The specimen was blood. The sequence was obtained from a woman aged 60-75 years in good health. The chain links TRBV21-1 to TRBJ2-4; the D call of TRBD1 is as the table states it, not checked on the DNA. TRBV21-1 constitutes a pseudogene. DNA of the CDR3: TGTGCCAGCAGCACTACCGGCGGTGGGGGCGCCAAAAACATTCAGTACTTC. Amino acids: CASSTTGGGGAKNIQYF.